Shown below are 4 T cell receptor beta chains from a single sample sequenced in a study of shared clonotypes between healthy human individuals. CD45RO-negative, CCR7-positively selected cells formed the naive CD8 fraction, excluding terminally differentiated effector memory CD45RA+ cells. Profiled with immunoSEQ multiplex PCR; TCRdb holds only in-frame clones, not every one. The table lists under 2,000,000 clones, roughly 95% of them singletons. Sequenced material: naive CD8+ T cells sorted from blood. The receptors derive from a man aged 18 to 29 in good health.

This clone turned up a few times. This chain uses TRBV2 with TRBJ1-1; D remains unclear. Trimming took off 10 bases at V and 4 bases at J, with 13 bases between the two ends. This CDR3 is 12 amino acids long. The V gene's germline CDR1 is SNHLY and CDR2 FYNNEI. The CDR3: CATVSASTEAFF. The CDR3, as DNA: TGTGCCACAGTTTCGGCGAGCACTGAAGCTTTCTTT.

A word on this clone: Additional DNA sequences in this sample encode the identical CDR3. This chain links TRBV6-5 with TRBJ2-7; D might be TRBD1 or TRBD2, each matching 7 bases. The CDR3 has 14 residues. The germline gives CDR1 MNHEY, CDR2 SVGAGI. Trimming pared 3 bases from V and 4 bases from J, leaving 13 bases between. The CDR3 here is CASSYGRGGYEQYF. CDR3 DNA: TGTGCCAGCAGTTATGGCAGGGGGGGATACGAGCAGTACTTC.

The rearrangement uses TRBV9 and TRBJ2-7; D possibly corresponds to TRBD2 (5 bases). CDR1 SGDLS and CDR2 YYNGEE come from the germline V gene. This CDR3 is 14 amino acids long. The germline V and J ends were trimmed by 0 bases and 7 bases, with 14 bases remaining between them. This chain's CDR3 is CASSVAGGVNEQYF. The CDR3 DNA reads TGTGCCAGCAGCGTAGCTGGAGGTGTCAATGAGCAGTACTTC.

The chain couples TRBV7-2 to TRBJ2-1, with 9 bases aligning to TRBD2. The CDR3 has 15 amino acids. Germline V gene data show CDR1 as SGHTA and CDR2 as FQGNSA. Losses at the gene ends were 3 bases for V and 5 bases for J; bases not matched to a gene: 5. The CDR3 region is CASSFSGSENNEQFF. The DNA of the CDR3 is TGTGCCAGCAGCTTTAGCGGGAGCGAAAACAATGAGCAGTTCTTC.